This note documents a single T cell receptor (beta chain) sequence. This specimen comes from a study of blood T cell repertoires in COVID-19. The CDR3 is made up of 15 amino acids. V lost 6 bases and J lost 0, with 12 bases in between. Germline V gives CDR1 SNHLY, CDR2 FYNNEI. Data came from immunoSEQ multiplex PCR; TCRdb stores just in-frame clones and leaves some out. The sample includes tens of thousands of clones, about 89% of them seen just once. The sequencing sample was made of peripheral blood. The chain recombines TRBV2 with TRBJ1-5; D unresolved. This TCR was sampled from a man aged 55 to 70 with acute or convalescent COVID-19. The CDR3: CASRKDTYSNQPQHF. For the CDR3, the DNA is TGTGCCAGCAGGAAAGACACGTATAGCAATCAGCCCCAGCATTTT.